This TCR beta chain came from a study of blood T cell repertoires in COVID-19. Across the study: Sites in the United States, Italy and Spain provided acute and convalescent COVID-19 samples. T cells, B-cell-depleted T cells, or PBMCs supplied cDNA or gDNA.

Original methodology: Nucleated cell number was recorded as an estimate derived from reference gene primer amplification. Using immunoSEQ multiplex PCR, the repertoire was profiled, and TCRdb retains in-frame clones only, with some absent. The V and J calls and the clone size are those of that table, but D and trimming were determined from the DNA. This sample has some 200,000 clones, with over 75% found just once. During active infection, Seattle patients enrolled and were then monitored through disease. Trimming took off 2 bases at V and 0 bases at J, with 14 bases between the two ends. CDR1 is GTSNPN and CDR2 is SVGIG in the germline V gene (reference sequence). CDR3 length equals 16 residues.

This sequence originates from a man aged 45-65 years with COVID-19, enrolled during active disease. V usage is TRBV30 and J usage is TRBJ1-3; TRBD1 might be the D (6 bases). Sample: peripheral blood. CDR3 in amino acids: CAWSPGEISSGNTIYF. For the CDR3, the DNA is TGTGCCTGGAGTCCAGGGGAAATAAGCTCTGGAAACACCATATATTTT.